The 32 T cell receptor beta chains in this list originate from one sample, sequenced in a study of shared clonotypes between healthy human individuals (dated by TCRdb to between 2020 and 2021). The library was generated by the immunoSEQ multiplex PCR assay. The immuneACCESS repertoire file appears here via TCRdb, limited to in-frame rearrangements. These files lack a portion of the clones; in checked studies, under half of the deficit traces to unresolved V genes, and the cause of the others is not known. The sample profile shows some 2,000,000 clones; about 95% of them were found once. The top ten constitute around 1.1% of the sample. For the CD8 naive samples, CD45RO-negative cells were positively selected for CCR7, yielding a CD45RA+CCR7+ population from which TemRA cells were excluded. Sequenced: naive CD8+ T cells sorted from blood. The sample's cell subset or site label is to be understood as: CD45RA+CCR7+. The receptor set was obtained from a man aged 18 to 29 in good health.

This rearrangement joins TRBV4-1 to TRBJ2-7, with D possibly TRBD2 on 6 matching bases. Trimming took off 0 bases at V and 3 bases at J, with 15 bases between the two ends. Germline V gives CDR1 MGHRA, CDR2 YSYEKL. The CDR3 spans 16 residues. This chain's CDR3 is CASSQETLEDYYEQYF. The CDR3 bases are TGCGCCAGCAGCCAAGAAACCCTCGAGGACTACTACGAGCAGTACTTC.

This chain joins TRBV11-2 and TRBJ1-1, with D perhaps TRBD1 (5 bases). This CDR3 has 16 residues. Germline lookup yields CDR1 SGHAT and CDR2 FQNNGV. V was pared by 2 bases and J by 4 bases, with 17 bases between. This chain's CDR3 is CASSLSLGAGRTEAFF. The CDR3 region has the DNA TGTGCCAGCAGCTTAAGTCTAGGGGCCGGGCGCACTGAAGCTTTCTTT.

This chain connects TRBV5-1 to TRBJ1-1; the D is unclear. V was clipped by 1 base and J by 8 bases, with 21 bases between them. The CDR3 is 16 amino acids. Looked up from germline, CDR1 is SGHRS and CDR2 is YFSETQ. The CDR3: CASSLRAPHGMEEAFF. The CDR3, as DNA: TGCGCCAGCAGCTTGAGGGCCCCACACGGGATGGAGGAAGCTTTCTTT.

Comment on this clone: Other DNA sequences of this sample code for an identical CDR3. The genes are TRBV6-6 and TRBJ1-5; D is ambiguous. CDR1 is MNHNY and CDR2 is SVGAGI in the germline V gene (reference sequence). The CDR3 loop spans 12 amino acids. The V end lost 2 bases, the J end lost 4 bases, and 3 bases lay between the germline ends. The CDR3 loop is CASSYGNQPQHF. The CDR3 DNA is TGTGCCAGCAGTTACGGAAATCAGCCCCAGCATTTT.

The chain uses TRBV7-2 and TRBJ2-3, with D perhaps TRBD1 (5 bases). Deletions cut 5 bases from V and 6 bases from J, with 9 bases between. The germline CDR1 and CDR2 sequences are SGHTA and FQGNSA. This CDR3 region has 12 residues. CDR3 in amino acids: CASSPAGDTQYF. In nucleotides, the CDR3 is TGTGCCAGCAGCCCGGCAGGGGATACGCAGTATTTT.

The chain uses TRBV7-2 and TRBJ1-1; D unresolved. The germline gives CDR1 SGHTA, CDR2 FQGNSA. Trimming cost V 5 bases and J 1 base, with 23 bases left between them. This CDR3 contains 18 residues. For the CDR3, the DNA is TGTGCCAGCAGCCCCGACACCGGAGCTGAAGGAGAGAACACTGAAGCTTTCTTT. Amino acids: CASSPDTGAEGENTEAFF.

The V and J genes are TRBV9 and TRBJ2-1; 11 bases align to TRBD2. The junction had 7 bases not matched to a gene; V was cut back by 0 bases and J by 11 bases. The CDR3 has 15 amino acids. Germline V gene lookup returns CDR1 SGDLS and CDR2 YYNGEE. This CDR3 is CASSVEGLAGGQQFF. The CDR3 coding sequence is TGTGCCAGCAGCGTAGAGGGGCTAGCGGGAGGTCAGCAGTTCTTC.

The DNA of the CDR3 is TGTGCCATCAGTGAGGCCGCCGGACTAGCGGGCTCCGGCGGGGAGCTGTTTTTT. Translating gives CAISEAAGLAGSGGELFF. The chain couples TRBV10-3 to TRBJ2-2; 11 bases are shared with TRBD2. J gave up 7 bases and V 2 bases, and 12 bases lay outside the gene matches. This CDR3 region has 18 residues. The germline V gene encodes CDR1 ENHRY and CDR2 SYGVKD.

The V gene is TRBV2, the J gene TRBJ2-7, with 15 nucleotides matching TRBD2. The CDR3 length is 17 residues. CDR1 and CDR2 (germline): SNHLY, FYNNEI. V lost 3 bases to trimming and J lost 3 bases; unmatched junction nucleotides: 6. The CDR3 region is CASSEGGLAGGDYEQYF. CDR3 bases: TGTGCCAGCAGTGAGGGAGGACTAGCGGGAGGGGACTACGAGCAGTACTTC.

V gene TRBV7-9 combines with J gene TRBJ2-3, with TRBD2 matching 11 bases. J was trimmed by 3 bases and V by 3 bases; bases with no gene match: 8. There are 17 residues in the CDR3. Germline CDR1 and CDR2: SEHNR and FQNEAQ (reference sequence). For the CDR3, the DNA is TGTGCCAGCAGCTTGCCCCCCGGGACTAGCGGTACAGATACGCAGTATTTT. Encoded protein: CASSLPPGTSGTDTQYF.

The V call is TRBV2, the J call TRBJ1-4; D not certain. Germline-derived CDR1 and CDR2 are SNHLY and FYNNEI. V lost 6 bases and J 8 bases, leaving 7 bases between the germline ends. The CDR3 length is 11 residues. The CDR3 DNA sequence: TGTGCCAGCAGCGGCATAGAAAAACTGTTTTTT. Residues: CASSGIEKLFF.

The CDR3 sequence: CAITMGGDTEAFF. The CDR3 DNA reads as TGTGCCATCACTATGGGTGGGGACACTGAAGCTTTCTTT. The chain recombines TRBV10-3 with TRBJ1-1; D gene uncertain. The germline CDR1 and CDR2 sequences are ENHRY and SYGVKD. CDR3 length: 13 residues. Trimming left V 7 bases short and J 3 bases short, with 12 bases between.

The chain is built from TRBV5-1 and TRBJ2-2; 8 positions match TRBD2. The CDR3 extends over 14 amino acids. The germline CDR1 and CDR2 sequences are SGHRS and YFSETQ. The J segment lost 3 bases and the V segment lost 6 bases, leaving 4 bases of the junction unmatched. Here the CDR3 DNA reads TGCGCCAGCAACCCGACTAGCGACACCGGGGAGCTGTTTTTT. Protein sequence: CASNPTSDTGELFF.

The table lists this clone with a few counts. The sample contains more than one DNA sequence encoding this CDR3. The gene calls are TRBV29-1 and TRBJ2-3; 9 bases are a match to TRBD2. Germline lookup yields CDR1 SQVTM and CDR2 ANQGSEA. The CDR3 totals 14 residues. With 4 bases clipped from V and 2 bases from J, the junction kept 4 bases outside the gene matches. CDR3 coding DNA: TGCAGCGTTGCTGCGGGGGGGCCCACAGATACGCAGTATTTT. Its protein is CSVAAGGPTDTQYF.

The rearrangement joins TRBV28 to TRBJ1-2; 8 nucleotides agree with TRBD1. Germline assignment: CDR1 MDHEN and CDR2 SYDVKM. This CDR3 is 14 amino acids long. The V gene end was trimmed by 5 bases and the J gene end by 3 bases; junction bases not matched to a gene: 5. The CDR3 loop is CASSPDRGYYGYTF. DNA for the CDR3: TGTGCCAGCAGTCCCGACAGGGGATACTATGGCTACACCTTC.

The genes are TRBV27 and TRBJ2-7; 8 bases are a match to TRBD2. In germline, CDR1 is MNHEY, CDR2 SMNVEV (reference sequence). V lost 8 bases to trimming and J lost 1 base; unmatched junction nucleotides: 22. This CDR3 has 19 amino acids. This chain's CDR3 is CASLPGGSGKGLDSYEQYF. The CDR3 coding sequence is TGTGCCAGCCTTCCCGGGGGTAGCGGGAAAGGCTTGGATTCCTACGAGCAGTACTTC.

The chain employs TRBV7-9 and TRBJ2-1, with D hard to call. The ends were cut back, 5 bases at V and 0 bases at J, with 14 bases in the middle. The germline V gene encodes CDR1 SEHNR and CDR2 FQNEAQ (reference sequence). The CDR3 length is 16 residues. The DNA of the CDR3 is TGTGCCAGCAGCCCAATTACAGTCTCCTCCTACAATGAGCAGTTCTTC. This encodes CASSPITVSSYNEQFF.

The chain has TRBV4-2 and TRBJ1-6; tentatively, D is TRBD1 (5 bases). Germline CDR1 is LGHNA and CDR2 is YNFKEQ. CDR3 length: 14 amino acids. Trimming took 0 bases from V and 11 from J, leaving 11 bases between them. The DNA of the CDR3 is TGTGCCAGCAGCCAAGAGTGGGGGAGGGCACCCCTCCACTTT. It yields the protein CASSQEWGRAPLHF.

The gene calls are TRBV6-5 and TRBJ1-6, with TRBD1 matching over 7 bases. Germline V gives CDR1 MNHEY, CDR2 SVGAGI. This CDR3 spans 16 amino acids. V shed 4 bases and J 1 base; nucleotides not matched to a gene: 4. The CDR3 region has the DNA TGTGCCAGCAGTTCTCAGACAGGGTCCTATAATTCACCCCTCCACTTT. Encoded protein: CASSSQTGSYNSPLHF.

The rearrangement links TRBV21-1 to TRBJ2-1; the DNA was not used to check the table's D call, TRBD1. TRBV21-1 has pseudogene status. The CDR3 covers 17 residues. DNA of the CDR3: TGTGCCAGCCTCCTGTCCCCGGGACAGGGGATCTACAATGAGCAGTTCTTC. This translates into CASLLSPGQGIYNEQFF.

This sequence joins TRBV27 and TRBJ1-5; D is unclear. Per the germline V gene, CDR1 is MNHEY and CDR2 is SMNVEV (reference sequence). With 3 bases removed from V and 4 bases from J, the gap between germline ends came to 7 bases. The CDR3 totals 13 residues. The CDR3 spells CASSFTVNQPQHF. The CDR3 DNA follows: TGTGCCAGCAGTTTTACGGTGAATCAGCCCCAGCATTTT.

The chain combines TRBV19 with TRBJ2-4, with TRBD1 matching 7 bases. Germline CDR1 reads LNHDA; CDR2 reads SQIVND (reference sequence). Germline trimming cut 5 bases from V and 7 bases from J; bases unmatched to any gene: 14. The CDR3 is made up of 16 amino acids. In DNA form, the CDR3 reads TGTGCCAGTAGTCCTCGACAGGGAGCTTGGTCGAACATTCAGTACTTC. Translated: CASSPRQGAWSNIQYF.

The chain carries TRBV6-5 and TRBJ1-4, with D possibly TRBD1 on 6 matching bases. V was trimmed by 5 bases and J by 8 bases, leaving 15 bases between them. The CDR3 spans 14 residues. Looked up from germline, CDR1 is MNHEY and CDR2 is SVGAGI. CDR3 DNA: TGTGCCAGCAGTCCCTGGACAGAGGCCGAAAAACTGTTTTTT. This sequence encodes CASSPWTEAEKLFF.

V and J are TRBV7-8 and TRBJ1-5, with 7 bases aligning to TRBD1. Germline V CDR1 and CDR2: SGHVS, FQNEAQ. Trimming at V came to 5 bases and at J to 3 bases, leaving 10 bases not matched to a gene. CDR3 size: 16 residues. The CDR3 nucleotides are TGTGCCAGCAGCCGATCGGACAGGCCCGTCAATCAGCCCCAGCATTTT. It is translated as CASSRSDRPVNQPQHF. Complete variable domain (other parts from reference TRBV7-8 and TRBJ1-5): GAGVSQSPRYKVAKRGQDVALRCDPISGHVSLFWYQQALGQGPEFLTYFQNEAQLDKSGLPSDRFFAERPEGSVSTLKIQRTQQEDSAVYLCASSRSDRPVNQPQHFGDGTRLSIL.

The gene calls are TRBV5-4 and TRBJ2-5; 10 bases agree with TRBD2. Germline V lookup: CDR1 SGHNT, CDR2 YYREEE (reference sequence). This CDR3 contains 16 residues. V dropped 4 bases and J dropped 2; count of bases not matched to a gene: 8. DNA for the CDR3: TGTGCCAGCAGCCCGGGGACTAGCGATTGGCAAGAGACCCAGTACTTC. The encoded protein is CASSPGTSDWQETQYF.

As regards this clone: This same CDR3 is encoded by further DNA sequences in the sample. V usage is TRBV7-9 and J usage is TRBJ2-1; D perhaps matches TRBD2 (6 bases). Germline values: CDR1 SEHNR, CDR2 FQNEAQ (reference sequence). The CDR3 totals 13 residues. Trimming took 5 bases from V and 4 from J, leaving 9 bases between them. The DNA for the CDR3 is TGTGCCAGCAGCCCTCGGGGGTACAATGAGCAGTTCTTC. It codes for CASSPRGYNEQFF.

This clone was counted a single time. The chain is built from TRBV4-1 and TRBJ2-7; D ambiguous. The CDR3 spans 17 residues. V shed 0 bases and J shed 0 bases, with 15 bases lying between them. The germline V gene has CDR1 MGHRA and CDR2 YSYEKL. The CDR3 DNA is TGCGCCAGCAGCCAAGACCCGACACCTTGGAGCTCCTACGAGCAGTACTTC. It translates to CASSQDPTPWSSYEQYF.

The chain carries TRBV10-3 and TRBJ2-3; TRBD2 agrees at 11 bases. Germline V gives CDR1 ENHRY, CDR2 SYGVKD. This CDR3 is 17 amino acids long. The V and J ends lost 4 bases and 4 bases, in that order; junction bases with no gene match: 10. CDR3 loop: CAISGETSGASPDTQYF. The CDR3 DNA follows: TGTGCCATCAGTGGGGAGACTAGCGGGGCGTCTCCAGATACGCAGTATTTT.

This sequence joins TRBV19 and TRBJ2-7; D is uncertain. This CDR3 has 13 amino acids. Trimming shortened V by 3 bases and J by 2 bases, and 8 bases separated the two germline ends. CDR1 and CDR2 from the germline V gene are LNHDA and SQIVND (reference sequence). The CDR3 here is CASSINGPYEQYF. The CDR3 DNA reads TGTGCCAGTAGTATTAACGGCCCCTACGAGCAGTACTTC. Looking up the rest from reference TRBV19 and TRBJ2-7 gives the full variable domain: DGGITQSPKYLFRKEGQNVTLSCEQNLNHDAMYWYRQDPGQGLRLIYYSQIVNDFQKGDIAEGYSVSREKKESFPLTVTSAQKNPTAFYLCASSINGPYEQYFGPGTRLTVT.

This clone has a single count. DNA for the CDR3: TGTGCCAGCAGCCATGCTAGCGCCGGGAATAGCGATACGCAGTATTTT. Protein product: CASSHASAGNSDTQYF. The J gene is TRBJ2-3, the V gene TRBV5-4; possibly TRBD2 for D (6 bases). Trimming cost V 4 bases and J 6 bases, with 21 bases left between them. This CDR3 contains 16 residues. Germline CDR1 and CDR2: SGHNT and YYREEE (reference sequence).

This clone was found once. The rearrangement joins TRBV4-1 to TRBJ1-4, with D tentatively TRBD1 (5 bases). The germline V gene encodes CDR1 MGHRA and CDR2 YSYEKL. CDR3 size: 15 residues. Trimming stripped 1 base from V and 4 bases from J, with 10 bases between. The CDR3 region has the DNA TGCGCCAGCAGCCAAGCGCGGACACTTAATGAAAAACTGTTTTTT. Translation: CASSQARTLNEKLFF.

This chain connects TRBV7-9 to TRBJ2-5; 7 positions agree with TRBD1. The CDR3 totals 16 residues. The J segment lost 4 bases and the V segment lost 5 bases, leaving 13 bases of the junction unmatched. Germline V lookup: CDR1 SEHNR, CDR2 FQNEAQ (reference sequence). Written as DNA, the CDR3 is TGTGCCAGCAGCCCACCTTCCGACAGGGAACGAGAGACCCAGTACTTC. It specifies CASSPPSDRERETQYF.